There are a few counts of the clone carrying this TCR beta chain. What it binds is not known. The sample is drawn from a study of CD8 T cells in ankylosing spondylitis. Study observations and caveats: A TCR beta motif of several highly homologous variants appeared characteristic of ankylosing spondylitis blood. Prior literature has documented some motif variants in synovial fluid and blood from reactive arthritis. As reported, disease-linked clones showed significant enrichment in matched ankylosing spondylitis synovial fluid.

In germline, CDR1 is KGHSH, CDR2 LQKENI. V lost 0 bases and J 4 bases, leaving 5 bases between the germline ends. The CDR3 totals 13 residues. Making use of molecular barcodes, quantitative 5'-RACE generated TCR beta libraries. Using its own MiXCR run on the 5' RACE reads, TCRdb lists one record per CDR3 protein. The sample carries about 540,000 distinct CDR3 sequences, about 13% recorded once. Specimen: blood, either unsorted or a sorted T cell fraction (not recorded which). The origin of this receptor is a male donor with ankylosing spondylitis. The rearrangement joins TRBV18 to TRBJ2-3; the D is unclear. CDR3 bases: TGTGCCAGCTCACCACCGCCGGCAGATACGCAGTATTTT. This encodes CASSPPPADTQYF. Using reference TRBV18 and TRBJ2-3 for the parts outside the CDR3, the full variable domain is NAGVMQNPRHLVRRRGQEARLRCSPMKGHSHVYWYRQLPEEGLKFMVYLQKENIIDESGMPKERFSAEFPKEGPSILRIQQVVRGDSAAYFCASSPPPADTQYFGPGTRLTVL.